Described below is a single TCR beta chain sequence and its context. The data are from a study of blood T cell repertoires in COVID-19. Turning to the study itself: Acute and convalescent COVID-19 samples came from the United States, Italy and Spain. Sample material is recorded as cDNA or gDNA derived from T cells, B-cell-depleted T cells, or PBMCs.

Clinical history reported by participants formed the basis on which cohorts were assigned. Per the original data handling: Amplification of reference gene primers provided the estimated nucleated cell counts. Data came from immunoSEQ multiplex PCR; TCRdb stores just in-frame clones and leaves some out. Clone size and V and J calls were adopted from that table, with D and trimming inferred from the DNA. The sample holds 200,000 or so clones, about nine tenths seen once. This TCR was recovered from a woman in her thirties or forties with acute COVID-19. The sequenced sample was PBMCs or T cells enriched from blood (not recorded which).

CDR3 in amino acids: CASRTSGGDYGYTF. The CDR3 DNA reads as TGTGCCAGTAGAACGTCGGGGGGCGACTATGGCTACACCTTC. This rearrangement joins TRBV19 to TRBJ1-2; D may be TRBD1 (6 bases). The V gene's germline CDR1 is LNHDA and CDR2 SQIVND (reference sequence). The CDR3 runs 14 residues. Trimming left V 6 bases short and J 3 bases short, with 14 bases between. The entire variable domain, with the rest obtained from reference TRBV19 and TRBJ1-2, is as follows: DGGITQSPKYLFRKEGQNVTLSCEQNLNHDAMYWYRQDPGQGLRLIYYSQIVNDFQKGDIAEGYSVSREKKESFPLTVTSAQKNPTAFYLCASRTSGGDYGYTFGSGTRLTVV.